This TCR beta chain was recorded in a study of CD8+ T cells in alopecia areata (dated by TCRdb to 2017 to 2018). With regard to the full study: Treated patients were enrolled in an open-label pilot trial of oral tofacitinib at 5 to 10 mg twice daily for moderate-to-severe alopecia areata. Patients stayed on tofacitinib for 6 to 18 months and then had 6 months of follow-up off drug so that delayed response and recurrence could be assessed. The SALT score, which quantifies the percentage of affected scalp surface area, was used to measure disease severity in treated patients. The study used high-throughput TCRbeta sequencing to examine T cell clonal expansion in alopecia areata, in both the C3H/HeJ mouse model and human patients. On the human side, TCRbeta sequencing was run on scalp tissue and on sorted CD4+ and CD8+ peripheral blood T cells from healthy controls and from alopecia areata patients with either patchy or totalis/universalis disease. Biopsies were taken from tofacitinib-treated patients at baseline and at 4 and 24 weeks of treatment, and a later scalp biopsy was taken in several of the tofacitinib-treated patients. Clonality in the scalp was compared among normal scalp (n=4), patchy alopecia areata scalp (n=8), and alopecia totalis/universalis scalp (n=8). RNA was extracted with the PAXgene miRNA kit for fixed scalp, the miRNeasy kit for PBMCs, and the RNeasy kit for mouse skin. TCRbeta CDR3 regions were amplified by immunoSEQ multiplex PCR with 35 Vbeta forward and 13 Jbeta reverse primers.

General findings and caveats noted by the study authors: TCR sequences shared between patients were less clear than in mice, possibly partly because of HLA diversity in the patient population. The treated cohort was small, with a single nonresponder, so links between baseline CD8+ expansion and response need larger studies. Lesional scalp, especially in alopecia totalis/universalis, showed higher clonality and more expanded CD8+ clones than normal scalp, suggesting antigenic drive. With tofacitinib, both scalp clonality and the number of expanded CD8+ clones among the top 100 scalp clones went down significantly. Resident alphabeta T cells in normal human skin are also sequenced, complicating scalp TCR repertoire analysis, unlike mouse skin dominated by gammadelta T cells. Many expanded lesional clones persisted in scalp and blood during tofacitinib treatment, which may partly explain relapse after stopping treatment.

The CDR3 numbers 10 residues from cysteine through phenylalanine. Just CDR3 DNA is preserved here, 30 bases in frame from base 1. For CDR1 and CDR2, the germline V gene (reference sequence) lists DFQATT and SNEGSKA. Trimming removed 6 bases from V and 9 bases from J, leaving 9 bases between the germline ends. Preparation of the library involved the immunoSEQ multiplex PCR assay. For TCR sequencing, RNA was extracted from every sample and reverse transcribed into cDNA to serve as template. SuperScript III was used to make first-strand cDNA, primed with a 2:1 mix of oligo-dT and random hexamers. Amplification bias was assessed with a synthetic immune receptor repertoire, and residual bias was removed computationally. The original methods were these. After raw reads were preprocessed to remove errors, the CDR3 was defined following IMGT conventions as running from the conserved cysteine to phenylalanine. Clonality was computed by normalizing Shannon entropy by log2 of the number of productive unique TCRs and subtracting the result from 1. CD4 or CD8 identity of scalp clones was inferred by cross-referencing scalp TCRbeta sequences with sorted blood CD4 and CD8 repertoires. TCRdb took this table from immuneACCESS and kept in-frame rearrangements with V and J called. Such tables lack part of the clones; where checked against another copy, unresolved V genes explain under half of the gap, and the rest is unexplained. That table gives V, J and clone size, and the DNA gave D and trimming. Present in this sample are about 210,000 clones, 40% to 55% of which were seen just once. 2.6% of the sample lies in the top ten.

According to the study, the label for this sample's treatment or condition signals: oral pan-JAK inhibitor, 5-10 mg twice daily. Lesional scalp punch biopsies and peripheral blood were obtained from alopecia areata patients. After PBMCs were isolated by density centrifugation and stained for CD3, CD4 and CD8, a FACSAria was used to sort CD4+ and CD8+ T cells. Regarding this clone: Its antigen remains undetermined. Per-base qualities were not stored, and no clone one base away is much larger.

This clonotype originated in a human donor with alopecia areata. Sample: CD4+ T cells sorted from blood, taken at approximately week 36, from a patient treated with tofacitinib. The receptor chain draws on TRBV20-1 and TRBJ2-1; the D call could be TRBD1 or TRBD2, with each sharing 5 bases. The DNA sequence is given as TGCAGTGCCGCAGGGAGTGAGCAGTTCTTC. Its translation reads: CSAAGSEQFF.